Sequencing of this TCR beta chain was carried out in a study of blood T cell repertoires in COVID-19. In the study overall: PBMCs, B-cell-depleted T cells, or T cells provided the cDNA or gDNA that made up the material.

The CDR3 is made up of 16 amino acids. V lost 4 bases and J lost 1; bases outside the gene matches: 8. Germline-derived CDR1 and CDR2 are MGHRA and YSYEKL. Assay used: immunoSEQ multiplex PCR; TCRdb lists only in-frame clones, some missing. Of just over 90,000 clones in the sample, 85% to 90% were seen once. Sequencing was performed on peripheral blood. This chain links TRBV4-1 with TRBJ2-5, with TRBD2 identical over 8 bases. This receptor was identified in a human donor with active COVID-19. The donor label of this sample is uncertain. CDR3 residues: CASSPRGGMFQETQYF. DNA of the CDR3: TGCGCCAGCAGCCCTCGGGGGGGCATGTTCCAAGAGACCCAGTACTTC.